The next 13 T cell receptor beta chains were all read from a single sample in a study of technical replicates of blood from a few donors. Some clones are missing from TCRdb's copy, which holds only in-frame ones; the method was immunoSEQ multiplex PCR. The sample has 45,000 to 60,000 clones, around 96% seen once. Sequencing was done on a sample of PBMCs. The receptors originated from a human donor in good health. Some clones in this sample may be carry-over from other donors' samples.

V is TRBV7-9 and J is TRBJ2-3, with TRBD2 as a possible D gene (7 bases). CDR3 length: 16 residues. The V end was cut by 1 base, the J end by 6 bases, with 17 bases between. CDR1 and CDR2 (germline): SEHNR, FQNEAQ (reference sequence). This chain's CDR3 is CASSLELGGRSDTQYF. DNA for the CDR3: TGTGCCAGCAGCTTAGAACTCGGGGGGCGATCCGATACGCAGTATTTT.

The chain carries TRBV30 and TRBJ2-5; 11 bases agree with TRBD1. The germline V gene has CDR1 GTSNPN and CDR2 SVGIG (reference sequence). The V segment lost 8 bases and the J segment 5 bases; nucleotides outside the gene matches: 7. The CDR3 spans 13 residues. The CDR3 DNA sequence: TGTGCCATGGACAGGGGGCGTTCGGAGACCCAGTACTTC. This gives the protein CAMDRGRSETQYF.

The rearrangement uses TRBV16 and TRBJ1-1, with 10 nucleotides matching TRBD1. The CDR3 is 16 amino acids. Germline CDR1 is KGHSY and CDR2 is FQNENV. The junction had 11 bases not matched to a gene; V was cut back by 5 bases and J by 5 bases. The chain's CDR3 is CASSALQGQGKTEAFF. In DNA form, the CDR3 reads TGTGCCAGCAGCGCTCTTCAGGGACAGGGGAAGACTGAAGCTTTCTTT.

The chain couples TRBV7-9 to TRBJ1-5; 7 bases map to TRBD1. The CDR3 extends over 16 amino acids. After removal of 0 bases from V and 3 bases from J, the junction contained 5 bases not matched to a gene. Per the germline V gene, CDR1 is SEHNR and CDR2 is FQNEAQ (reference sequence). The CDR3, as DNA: TGTGCCAGCAGCTTAGCCGGCAGGGGGTTCAATCAGCCCCAGCATTTT. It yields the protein CASSLAGRGFNQPQHF.

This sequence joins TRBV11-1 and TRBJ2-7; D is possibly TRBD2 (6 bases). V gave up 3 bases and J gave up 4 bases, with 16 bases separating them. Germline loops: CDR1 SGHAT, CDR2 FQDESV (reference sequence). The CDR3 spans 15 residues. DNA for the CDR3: TGTGCCAGCAGCTTGGGGGGACGGTTTTTATACGAGCAGTACTTC. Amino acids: CASSLGGRFLYEQYF.

The CDR3 coding sequence is TGCGCCAGCAGCTCCCCCGAGGGAAACACCATATATTTT. Amino acids: CASSSPEGNTIYF. V gene TRBV5-1 combines with J gene TRBJ1-3, with unresolved D. Per germline, CDR1 SGHRS and CDR2 YFSETQ. Trimming stripped 3 bases from V and 4 bases from J, with 8 bases between. The CDR3 is 13 amino acids.

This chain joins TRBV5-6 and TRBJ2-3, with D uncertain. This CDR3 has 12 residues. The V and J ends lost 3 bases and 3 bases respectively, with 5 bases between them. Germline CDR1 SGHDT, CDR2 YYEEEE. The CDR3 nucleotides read TGTGCCAGCAGCTCAACTACAGATACGCAGTATTTT. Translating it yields CASSSTTDTQYF.

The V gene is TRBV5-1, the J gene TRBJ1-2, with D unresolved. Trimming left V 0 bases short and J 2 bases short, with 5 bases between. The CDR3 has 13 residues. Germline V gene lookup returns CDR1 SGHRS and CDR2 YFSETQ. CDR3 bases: TGCGCCAGCAGCTTGGGAGGGAACTATGGCTACACCTTC. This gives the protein CASSLGGNYGYTF.

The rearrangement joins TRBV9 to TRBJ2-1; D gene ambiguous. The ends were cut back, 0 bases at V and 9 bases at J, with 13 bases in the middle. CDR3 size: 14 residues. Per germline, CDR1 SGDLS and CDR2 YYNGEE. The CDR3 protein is CASSVVSTITEQFF. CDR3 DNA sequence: TGTGCCAGCAGCGTAGTCTCGACAATCACTGAGCAGTTCTTC.

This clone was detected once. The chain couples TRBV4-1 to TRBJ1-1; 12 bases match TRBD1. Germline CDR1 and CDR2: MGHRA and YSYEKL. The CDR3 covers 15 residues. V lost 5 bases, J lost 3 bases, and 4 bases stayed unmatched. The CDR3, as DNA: TGCGCCAGCAGCGCTTGGGACAGGGGGCACACTGAAGCTTTCTTT. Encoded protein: CASSAWDRGHTEAFF.

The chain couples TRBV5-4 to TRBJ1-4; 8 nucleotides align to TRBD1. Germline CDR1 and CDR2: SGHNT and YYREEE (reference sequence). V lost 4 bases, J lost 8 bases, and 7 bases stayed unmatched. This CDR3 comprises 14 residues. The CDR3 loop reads CASSGQGRREKLFF. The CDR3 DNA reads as TGTGCCAGCAGCGGACAGGGACGACGGGAAAAACTGTTTTTT.

The CDR3 sequence is CASLRGGPARTEAFF. The CDR3 DNA is TGTGCCAGCCTCCGAGGCGGGCCCGCTCGGACTGAAGCTTTCTTT. The chain combines TRBV7-2 with TRBJ1-1; D remains ambiguous. The CDR3 loop spans 15 amino acids. Trimming took 8 bases from V and 5 from J, leaving 21 bases between them. Germline-derived CDR1 and CDR2 are SGHTA and FQGNSA. Full variable domain (remainder filled in from reference TRBV7-2 and TRBJ1-1): GAGVSQSPSNKVTEKGKDVELRCDPISGHTALYWYRQSLGQGLEFLIYFQGNSAPDKSGLPSDRFSAERTGGSVSTLTIQRTQQEDSAVYLCASLRGGPARTEAFFGQGTRLTVV.

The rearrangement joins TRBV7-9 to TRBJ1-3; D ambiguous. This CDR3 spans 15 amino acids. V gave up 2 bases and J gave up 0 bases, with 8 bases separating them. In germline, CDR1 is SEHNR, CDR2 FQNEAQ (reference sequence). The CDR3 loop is CASSLTGNSGNTIYF. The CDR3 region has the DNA TGTGCCAGCAGCTTAACGGGTAACTCTGGAAACACCATATATTTT.